The rows below give T cell receptor beta chains drawn from one sample of a study of T cells in Graves' hyperthyroidism and ophthalmopathy. A single record per CDR3 protein comes from TCRdb applying MiXCR to the multiplex PCR reads. Of hundreds of thousands of distinct CDR3 sequences in the sample, 15% to 19% were seen once. The sequencing input was blood. The receptor set was obtained from a woman aged 18 to 35 with Graves' hyperthyroidism. Each CDR3 is given with its conserved first and last residue. The D gene is left open where the match is weak. Where a row states a size, it is once, few, many or the class of an expanded clone; other rows omit it.

NA,TRBV5-6,TRBD1,15,TRBJ1-4,TGTGCCAGCAGCCCAACAGGGGGCAGGCATGAAAAACTGTTTTTT,CASSPTGGRHEKLFF
many,TRBV7-2,TRBD1,13,TRBJ2-7,TGTGCCAGCAGCGTCCGACAGGGGGTGGAGCAGTACTTC,CASSVRQGVEQYF
many,TRBV27,NA,15,TRBJ1-1,TGTGCCAGCAGTCCGGGACGCCCGGGGGGGACTGAAGCTTTCTTT,CASSPGRPGGTEAFF
many,TRBV27,TRBD1,15,TRBJ1-2,TGTGCCAGCAGTGATTTGACAGGGGGGAACTATGGCTACACCTTC,CASSDLTGGNYGYTF
many,TRBV18,TRBD1,15,TRBJ2-3,TGTGCCAGCTCACCCCGGGACAGAAACACAGATACGCAGTATTTT,CASSPRDRNTDTQYF
NA,TRBV19,NA,13,TRBJ2-7,TGTGCCAGTAGTCCGGGCCGCTTCTACGAGCAGTACTTC,CASSPGRFYEQYF
many,TRBV7-9,NA,16,TRBJ2-1,TGTGCCAGCAGCTTAGACGTCGGCCCTCCCCACAATGAGCAGTTCTTC,CASSLDVGPPHNEQFF
many,TRBV7-3,NA,15,TRBJ1-2,TGTGCCAGCAGCCCAACTGGGGGGCAGGGCTATGGCTACACCTTC,CASSPTGGQGYGYTF
many,TRBV2,NA,15,TRBJ1-6,TGTGCCAGCGGGGCAGCAGACTCCTATAATTCACCCCTCCACTTT,CASGAADSYNSPLHF
many,TRBV6-1,TRBD2,15,TRBJ2-3,TGTGCCAGCAGTCCGGATAGCGGGACCCCAGATACGCAGTATTTT,CASSPDSGTPDTQYF
many,TRBV12-3/TRBV12-4,NA,14,TRBJ2-3,TGTGCCAGCGGAGCAAGTTCAGGAACAGATACGCAGTATTTT,CASGASSGTDTQYF
many,TRBV3-1,TRBD2,15,TRBJ2-2,TGTGCCAGCAGAAATAGCGGGATTAGTACCGGGGAGCTGTTTTTT,CASRNSGISTGELFF
many,TRBV5-1,TRBD2,15,TRBJ2-5,TGCGCCAGCAGCGTGACTAGCGGTGTAAAGGAGACCCAGTACTTC,CASSVTSGVKETQYF
few,TRBV5-6,TRBD2,13,TRBJ2-7,TGTGCCAGCAGCTTCGAGACTAGCGCGGTGCAGTACTTC,CASSFETSAVQYF
NA,TRBV5-1,NA,18,TRBJ1-3,TGCGCCAGCAGCTTAAGTCCGGGACCCTCGACGGGGGGAAACACCATATATTTT,CASSLSPGPSTGGNTIYF
once,TRBV5-5,TRBD2,18,TRBJ2-1,TGTGCCAGCAGCTTGGAACTAGCGGGGGCCTTCACCTACAATGAGCAGTTCTTC,CASSLELAGAFTYNEQFF
few,TRBV19,NA,16,TRBJ2-1,TGTGCCAGTACCTTGAGTCGGGACCCCCTGGGGCAGGAGCAGTTCTTC,CASTLSRDPLGQEQFF
many,TRBV27,TRBD1,16,TRBJ2-7,TGTGCCAGCAGTCACAACCTCCAGGACAGGGGGTACGAGCAGTACTTC,CASSHNLQDRGYEQYF
NA,TRBV28,NA,11,TRBJ2-7,TGTGCCAGCCGGGTAGGCGGCGAGCAGTACTTC,CASRVGGEQYF
NA,TRBV5-8,TRBD2,14,TRBJ2-7,TGTGCCAGCAGCCGGACTAGCGGGATGGAGGAGCAGTACTTC,CASSRTSGMEEQYF
many,TRBV18,TRBD2,18,TRBJ2-3,TGTGCCAGCTCACTTTCTCGGACTAGCGGGATCTTCACAGATACGCAGTATTTT,CASSLSRTSGIFTDTQYF
many,TRBV30,NA,13,TRBJ1-6,TGTGCCTGGGGCAGGGGCTATAATTCACCCCTCCACTTT,CAWGRGYNSPLHF
many,TRBV6-2/TRBV6-3,NA,14,TRBJ1-3,TGTGCCAGCACCGTGACAGTTGCAGGAAACACCATATATTTT,CASTVTVAGNTIYF
many,TRBV20-1,NA,14,TRBJ1-5,TGCAGTGCAAGCCCCGCCCGGGTCTTTCAGCCCCAGCATTTT,CSASPARVFQPQHF
NA,TRBV7-3,TRBD2,15,TRBJ2-5,TGTGCCAGCAGCCAAGGGACTAGCGGGGGGGAGACCCAGTACTTC,CASSQGTSGGETQYF
NA,TRBV20-1,NA,14,TRBJ2-3,TGCAGTGCTAACCAGGCAGCTAGCACAGATACGCAGTATTTT,CSANQAASTDTQYF
many,TRBV12-3/TRBV12-4,NA,14,TRBJ2-2,TGTGCCAGCAGTGGTGGACCACTTGGCGGGGAGCTGTTTTTT,CASSGGPLGGELFF
NA,TRBV5-1,TRBD1,14,TRBJ2-7,TGCGCCAGCAGCTCCGACAGGGGGCAGAACGAGCAGTACTTC,CASSSDRGQNEQYF
NA,TRBV4-1,NA,14,TRBJ1-3,TGCGCCAGCAGCCGTTCGGGGCTTGGAAACACCATATATTTT,CASSRSGLGNTIYF
NA,TRBV7-4,NA,14,TRBJ1-2,TGTGCCAGCAGCCCAAGGGCGGACGGACATGGCTACACCTTC,CASSPRADGHGYTF
many,TRBV6-1,NA,13,TRBJ2-5,TGTGCCAGCACCCAAGGGTCGGAAGAGACCCAGTACTTC,CASTQGSEETQYF
many,TRBV24-1,NA,15,TRBJ2-3,TGTGCCACCAGTGATTTGTGGCAGGGCGCCGATACGCAGTATTTT,CATSDLWQGADTQYF
many,TRBV7-9,NA,17,TRBJ2-5,TGTGCCAGCAGCTCATCCGGCCAGATTCTTGGCCAAGAGACCCAGTACTTC,CASSSSGQILGQETQYF
NA,TRBV3-1,TRBD2,15,TRBJ2-1,TGTGCCAGCAGCCGTAGCGGGACCGCATCTGGTGAGCAGTTCTTC,CASSRSGTASGEQFF
NA,TRBV19,NA,12,TRBJ1-1,TGTGCCAGTAGTATAGGTACCTTTGAAGCTTTCTTT,CASSIGTFEAFF
few,TRBV19,NA,16,TRBJ2-1,TGTGCCAGTAGTATAGTTTCGCGAGTCTCCTACAATGAGCAGTTCTTC,CASSIVSRVSYNEQFF
NA,TRBV25-1,NA,12,TRBJ2-1,TGTGCCAGCAGTCCTTACAAGAATGAGCAGTTCTTC,CASSPYKNEQFF
many,TRBV20-1,NA,13,TRBJ1-1,TGCAGTGCTAGAGATACACAGAGCACTGAAGCTTTCTTT,CSARDTQSTEAFF
many,TRBV6-1,NA,15,TRBJ2-1,TGTGCCAGCAGTGAGGGAGCGGAGGGCCACAATGAGCAGTTCTTC,CASSEGAEGHNEQFF
NA,TRBV9,TRBD2,16,TRBJ2-3,TGTGCCAGCAGCCACCCGCTAGCGGGAGGTCCAGATACGCAGTATTTT,CASSHPLAGGPDTQYF
few,TRBV28,TRBD2,12,TRBJ2-7,TGTGCCAGCTCGGGGGGGCTCATCGAGCAGTACTTC,CASSGGLIEQYF
NA,TRBV5-6,TRBD2,16,TRBJ2-1,TGTGCCAGCAGCTTGGCCGGCGGGAGGCTTTACAATGAGCAGTTCTTC,CASSLAGGRLYNEQFF
many,TRBV28,NA,12,TRBJ1-2,TGTGCCAGCAGGACAGGCTCCTATGGCTACACCTTC,CASRTGSYGYTF